These 11 T cell receptor beta chains were all obtained from the same sample, sequenced in a study of T cells after yellow fever vaccination (dated by TCRdb to the late 2010s). Library method: 5' RACE. Sequencing took place on an Illumina HiSeq 2500. Through fastp at Q25 and MiXCR, TCRdb rebuilt clones from the public reads, retaining in-frame beta chains. Every entry covers one CDR3 protein and lists the most common genes and DNA from its rows. Across this sample there are 250,000 to 350,000 distinct CDR3 sequences, with around 6.8% seen only once. 15% to 20% of the sample goes to the ten largest clones. According to the study, the label for this sample's treatment or condition signals: live attenuated yellow fever vaccine strain. This specimen was PBMCs, taken 45 days after the first yellow fever vaccination. These receptor sequences come from a man younger than 35 who received the YFV17D yellow fever vaccine.

This clonotype appeared a few times. The V call is TRBV5-4, the J call TRBJ2-7; no clear D gene. The length of the CDR3 is 14 residues. Deletions cut 0 bases from V and 1 base from J, with 8 bases between. The germline gives CDR1 SGHNT, CDR2 YYREEE (reference sequence). The DNA of the CDR3 is TGTGCCAGCAGCTTGGAGATCGGTTCCTACGAGCAGTACGTC. This gives the protein CASSLEIGSYEQYV.

This clonotype was detected only a few times. The V gene is TRBV4-2, the J gene TRBJ2-3; 10 nucleotides align to TRBD2. This CDR3 has 17 amino acids. Germline CDR1 LGHNA, CDR2 YNFKEQ. Trimming at V came to 0 bases and at J to 4 bases, leaving 7 bases not matched to a gene. CDR3 DNA sequence: TGTGCCAGCAGCCAAGATCCGAGCGGGGGGGGGCCAGATACGCAGTATTTT. It codes for CASSQDPSGGGPDTQYF.

This chain uses TRBV19 with TRBJ2-2, with D possibly being TRBD1 (5 bases). Germline V gene lookup returns CDR1 LNHDA and CDR2 SQIVND (reference sequence). Trimming removed 5 bases from V and 0 bases from J, with 10 bases in between. This CDR3 contains 15 residues. The DNA of the CDR3 is TGTGCCAGTAGTGAAAGGACACCGAACACCGGGGAGCTGTTTTTT. Its translation is CASSERTPNTGELFF.

This clonotype was seen more than once but under ten times. In nucleotides, the CDR3 is TGTGCCAGCAGCCAAGAAGGGGTGAGGTCACCCCTCCACTTT. Residues: CASSQEGVRSPLHF. The V call is TRBV14, the J call TRBJ1-6; D possibly corresponds to TRBD1 (5 bases). The CDR3 consists of 14 residues. V dropped 0 bases and J dropped 10 bases, with 10 bases sitting between them. Germline assignment: CDR1 SGHDN and CDR2 FVKESK.

This clonotype was observed a few times. The V call is TRBV12-3 or TRBV12-4, the J call TRBJ1-4; D gene uncertain. CDR3 length equals 12 residues. V was clipped by 6 bases and J by 5 bases, with 7 bases between them. Written as DNA, the CDR3 is TGTGCCAGCAGCCCACTCAATGAAAAACTGTTTTTT. The encoded protein is CASSPLNEKLFF.

V is TRBV7-2 and J is TRBJ2-5, with D tentatively TRBD1 (6 bases). The ends were cut back, 1 base at V and 3 bases at J, with 12 bases in the middle. Germline V CDR1 and CDR2: SGHTA, FQGNSA. The CDR3 consists of 15 residues. CDR3 DNA: TGTGCCAGCAGCTTAGTAGGGGGACCCGAAGAGACCCAGTACTTC. Translated, it gives CASSLVGGPEETQYF.

This clonotype has only a few counts. This chain links TRBV6-2 or TRBV6-3 with TRBJ1-5; 10 positions match TRBD1. Germline trimming cut 6 bases from V and 6 bases from J; bases unmatched to any gene: 8. The length of the CDR3 is 15 residues. Germline CDR1 and CDR2: MNHEY and SVGEGT. Here the CDR3 DNA reads TGTGCCAGCAGCTACGGGACAGGGGCTGGTCAGCCCCAGCATTTT. It translates to CASSYGTGAGQPQHF.

This clonotype has only a few counts. V usage is TRBV10-3 and J usage is TRBJ1-1; D gene unclear. The CDR3 runs 15 residues. The V end lost 4 bases, the J end lost 1 base, and 13 bases lay between the germline ends. The germline V gene encodes CDR1 ENHRY and CDR2 SYGVKD. CDR3 protein: CAISVQAVSNTEAFF. The CDR3, as DNA: TGTGCCATCAGTGTGCAGGCCGTCTCGAACACTGAAGCTTTCTTT.

This rearrangement joins TRBV9 to TRBJ1-1, with D unresolved. CDR3 size: 14 residues. CDR1 and CDR2 (germline): SGDLS, YYNGEE. V shed 4 bases and J shed 8 bases, with 18 bases lying between them. For the CDR3, the DNA is TGTGCCAGCAGCTCCAGCAGATGGGGTGGGGAAGCTTTCTTT. Translation: CASSSSRWGGEAFF.

This clonotype turned up a few times. The gene calls are TRBV28 and TRBJ2-7; the D gene could be TRBD1 or TRBD2 (5 bases each). From germline, CDR1 is MDHEN and CDR2 SYDVKM. V gave up 1 base and J gave up 1 base, with 17 bases separating them. The CDR3 is 17 amino acids. CDR3 sequence reads: CASSLFWGPSLSYEQYV. The CDR3 DNA is TGTGCCAGCAGTTTATTCTGGGGACCATCATTATCCTACGAGCAGTACGTC.

This clonotype appeared a few times. The chain recombines TRBV12-3 or TRBV12-4 with TRBJ1-1; perhaps TRBD1 as D (5 bases). Trimming took 4 bases from V and 3 from J, leaving 12 bases between them. This CDR3 has 14 amino acids. CDR3 coding DNA: TGTGCCAGCAGTTCCCCCAGGGATGACACTGAAGCTTTCTTT. It encodes CASSSPRDDTEAFF.